This entry lists 4 T cell receptor beta chains sequenced from one sample in a study of T cell responses to AZD1222 COVID-19 vaccine. Produced via immunoSEQ multiplex PCR; TCRdb's table is partial and in-frame only. The sample has roughly 150,000 clones; approximately 86% are singletons. Specimen: peripheral blood, collected after recovery from COVID-19. These TCRs come from an adult who had recovered from COVID-19.

The gene calls are TRBV12-3 or TRBV12-4 and TRBJ1-1, with 7 nucleotides matching TRBD1. The CDR3 runs 12 residues. After removal of 3 bases from V and 13 bases from J, the junction contained 8 bases not matched to a gene. The CDR3, as DNA: TGTGCCAGCAGTTTGAATGGACAGGTCGGTTTCTTT. Amino acids: CASSLNGQVGFF.

The V and J genes are TRBV27 and TRBJ1-4; no clear D. V lost 5 bases, J lost 7 bases, and 14 bases lay in between. CDR1 is MNHEY and CDR2 is SMNVEV in the germline V gene (reference sequence). The CDR3 has 14 amino acids. CDR3 nucleotide sequence: TGTGCCAGCAGTGGGCGCGCGAAGGGTGAAAAACTGTTTTTT. Amino acid sequence: CASSGRAKGEKLFF. Full variable domain (rest looked up from reference TRBV27 and TRBJ1-4): EAQVTQNPRYLITVTGKKLTVTCSQNMNHEYMSWYRQDPGLGLRQIYYSMNVEVTDKGDVPEGYKVSRKEKRNFPLILESPSPNQTSLYFCASSGRAKGEKLFFGSGTQLSVL.

The chain is built from TRBV9 and TRBJ1-1, with TRBD1 matching over 7 bases. The CDR3 has 14 amino acids. Germline lookup yields CDR1 SGDLS and CDR2 YYNGEE. Trimming removed 3 bases from V and 5 bases from J; junction bases left unmatched: 7. CDR3 coding DNA: TGTGCCAGCAGCGCAGCAGGGGGTGGTACTGAAGCTTTCTTT. This codes for CASSAAGGGTEAFF.

This chain connects TRBV6-2 or TRBV6-3 to TRBJ2-7; 7 bases align to TRBD1. The CDR3 spans 14 residues. V shed 5 bases, J shed 2 bases, and the junction held 6 bases outside the gene matches. Germline CDR1 reads MNHEY; CDR2 reads SVGEGT. CDR3 nucleotide sequence: TGTGCCAGCAGTGGACCGGGACAGCCCTACGAGCAGTACTTC. Its protein product is CASSGPGQPYEQYF.